Below, 12 T cell receptor beta chains from the same sample are listed, as sequenced in a study of T cell responses to AZD1222 COVID-19 vaccine. Some clones are missing from TCRdb's copy, which holds only in-frame ones; the method was immunoSEQ multiplex PCR. The repertoire holds about 120,000 clones, around 86% seen once, with approximately 1.2% in the top ten. The sequences come from peripheral blood, collected on day 0 of AZD1222 vaccination. These receptors were obtained from an adult in good health.

The chain recombines TRBV5-1 with TRBJ1-6; 7 bases align to TRBD1. Trimming cost V 6 bases and J 6 bases; bases outside gene matches: 12. Per germline, CDR1 SGHRS and CDR2 YFSETQ. There are 16 residues in the CDR3. The CDR3 reads CASKGAAGGPNSPLHF. The CDR3 region has the DNA TGCGCCAGCAAAGGGGCGGCAGGGGGACCTAATTCACCCCTCCACTTT. Full variable domain (remainder filled in from reference TRBV5-1 and TRBJ1-6): KAGVTQTPRYLIKTRGQQVTLSCSPISGHRSVSWYQQTPGQGLQFLFEYFSETQRNKGNFPGRFSGRQFSNSRSEMNVSTLELGDSALYLCASKGAAGGPNSPLHFGNGTRLTVT.

V gene TRBV4-1 combines with J gene TRBJ2-7, with D perhaps assigned TRBD1 or TRBD2 (5 bases each). The germline V gene has CDR1 MGHRA and CDR2 YSYEKL. The CDR3 runs 14 residues. V lost 0 bases, J lost 10 bases, and 16 bases lay in between. CDR3 residues: CASSQDPTGREQYF. The CDR3 DNA sequence: TGCGCCAGCAGCCAAGATCCTACAGGTCGGGAACAGTACTTC.

This chain joins TRBV4-1 and TRBJ2-3; the D gene could be TRBD1 or TRBD2 (6 bases each). The CDR3 extends over 18 amino acids. Germline V lookup: CDR1 MGHRA, CDR2 YSYEKL. V was pared by 3 bases and J by 1 base, with 20 bases between. The CDR3 reads CASSQTGARDIRTDTQYF. The CDR3, as DNA: TGCGCCAGCAGCCAGACGGGGGCCCGGGACATCCGCACAGATACGCAGTATTTT.

This clone occurred a few times. The V call is TRBV25-1, the J call TRBJ1-2, with D unclear. The germline gives CDR1 MGHDK, CDR2 SYGVNS. The CDR3 consists of 11 residues. Between the trimmed V and J ends, which lost 4 bases and 4 bases, there was a span of 4 bases. CDR3: CASSVGYGYTF. The CDR3, as DNA: TGTGCCAGCAGTGTGGGCTATGGCTACACCTTC.

The chain recombines TRBV19 with TRBJ1-2; the D is unclear. Per germline, CDR1 LNHDA and CDR2 SQIVND (reference sequence). The length of the CDR3 is 12 residues. V gave up 6 bases and J gave up 8 bases, with 13 bases separating them. The CDR3 nucleotides are TGTGCCAGTAGCCGGGGAGCCGGGGGCTACACCTTC. It is translated as CASSRGAGGYTF. Complete variable domain (other parts from reference TRBV19 and TRBJ1-2): DGGITQSPKYLFRKEGQNVTLSCEQNLNHDAMYWYRQDPGQGLRLIYYSQIVNDFQKGDIAEGYSVSREKKESFPLTVTSAQKNPTAFYLCASSRGAGGYTFGSGTRLTVV.

As concerns this clone: An end of the junction differs from the germline gene, which may be a read error. The chain links TRBV7-8 to TRBJ2-7, with 10 nucleotides matching TRBD1. The V gene's germline CDR1 is SGHVS and CDR2 FQNEAQ. The CDR3 spans 15 residues. The CDR3 sequence is CASSLQTIEDRGKNF. The CDR3 DNA sequence: TGTGCCAGCAGCCTACAAACAATCGAGGACAGGGGGAAGAACTTC.

The rearrangement uses TRBV12-3 or TRBV12-4 and TRBJ1-3, with D perhaps TRBD1 (5 bases). The germline V and J ends were trimmed by 6 bases and 9 bases, with 12 bases remaining between them. The CDR3 spans 12 residues. The CDR3 region has the DNA TGTGCCAGCAGCCCCCAGGGTTTCACCATATATTTT. It specifies CASSPQGFTIYF.

V is TRBV6-2 or TRBV6-3 and J is TRBJ1-1; D unclear. From germline, CDR1 is MNHEY and CDR2 SVGEGT. The V end was cut by 6 bases, the J end by 0 bases, with 11 bases between. The CDR3 sequence is 14 residues long. CDR3 in DNA: TGTGCCAGCAGCCCCCATCGCATGAACACTGAAGCTTTCTTT. It encodes CASSPHRMNTEAFF.

The J gene is TRBJ1-6, the V gene TRBV9, with D uncertain. Germline V gives CDR1 SGDLS, CDR2 YYNGEE. Deletions cut 7 bases from V and 2 bases from J, with 4 bases between. This CDR3 has 12 residues. CDR3 nucleotide sequence: TGTGCCAGCGGAGCCTATAATTCACCCCTCCACTTT. It translates to CASGAYNSPLHF.

This sequence joins TRBV4-1 and TRBJ2-3, with D maybe TRBD1 (6 bases). This CDR3 spans 16 amino acids. Trimming removed 0 bases from V and 3 bases from J, with 13 bases in between. Germline V gives CDR1 MGHRA, CDR2 YSYEKL. The CDR3 region has the DNA TGCGCCAGCAGCCAAGAGGGGCAGGGGTGGACAGATACGCAGTATTTT. Translation gives CASSQEGQGWTDTQYF.

This chain links TRBV6-5 with TRBJ1-1; D perhaps matches TRBD1 (5 bases). Germline CDR1 and CDR2: MNHEY and SVGAGI. V was clipped by 2 bases and J by 1 base, with 8 bases between them. The CDR3 spans 14 residues. The CDR3 DNA follows: TGTGCCAGCAGTTACAGGGGCCCGAACACTGAAGCTTTCTTT. Translating gives CASSYRGPNTEAFF.

The chain combines TRBV7-2 with TRBJ2-1; 10 nucleotides agree with TRBD2. In germline, CDR1 is SGHTA, CDR2 FQGNSA. The V segment lost 6 bases and the J segment 7 bases; nucleotides outside the gene matches: 6. The CDR3 consists of 14 residues. The DNA of the CDR3 is TGTGCCAGCAGTGCCCTAGCGGGGGCTAATGAGCAGTTCTTC. Translation gives CASSALAGANEQFF.